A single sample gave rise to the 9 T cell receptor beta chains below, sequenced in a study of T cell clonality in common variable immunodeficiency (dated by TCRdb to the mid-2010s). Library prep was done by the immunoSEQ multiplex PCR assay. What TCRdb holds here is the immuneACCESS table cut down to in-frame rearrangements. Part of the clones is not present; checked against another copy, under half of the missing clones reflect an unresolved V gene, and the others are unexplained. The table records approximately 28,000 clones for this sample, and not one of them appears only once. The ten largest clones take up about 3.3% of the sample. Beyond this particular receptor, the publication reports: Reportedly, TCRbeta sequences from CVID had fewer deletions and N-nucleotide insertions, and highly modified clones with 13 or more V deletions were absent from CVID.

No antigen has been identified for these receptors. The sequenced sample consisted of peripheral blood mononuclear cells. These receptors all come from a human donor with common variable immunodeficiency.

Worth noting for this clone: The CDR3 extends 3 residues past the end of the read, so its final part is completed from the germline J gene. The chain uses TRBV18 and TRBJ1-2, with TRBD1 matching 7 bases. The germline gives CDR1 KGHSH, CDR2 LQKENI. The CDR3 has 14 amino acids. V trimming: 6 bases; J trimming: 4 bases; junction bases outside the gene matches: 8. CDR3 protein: CASSRTGFSYGYTF. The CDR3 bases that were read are TGTGCCAGCTCCCGGACAGGTTTCTCCTATGGC.

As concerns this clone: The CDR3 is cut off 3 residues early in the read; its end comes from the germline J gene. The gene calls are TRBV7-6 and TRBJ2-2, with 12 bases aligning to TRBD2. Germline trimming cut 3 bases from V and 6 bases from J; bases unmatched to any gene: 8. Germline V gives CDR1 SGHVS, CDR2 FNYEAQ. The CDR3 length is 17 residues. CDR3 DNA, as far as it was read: TGTGCCAGCAGCTTGCTAGCGGGAGGGCCTGGAGCCGGGGAG. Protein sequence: CASSLLAGGPGAGE. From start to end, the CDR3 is CASSLLAGGPGAGELFF. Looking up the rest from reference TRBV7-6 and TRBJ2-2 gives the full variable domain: GAGVSQSPRYKVTKRGQDVALRCDPISGHVSLYWYRQALGQGPEFLTYFNYEAQQDKSGLPNDRFSAERPEGSISTLTIQRTEQRDSAMYRCASSLLAGGPGAGELFFGEGSRLTVL.

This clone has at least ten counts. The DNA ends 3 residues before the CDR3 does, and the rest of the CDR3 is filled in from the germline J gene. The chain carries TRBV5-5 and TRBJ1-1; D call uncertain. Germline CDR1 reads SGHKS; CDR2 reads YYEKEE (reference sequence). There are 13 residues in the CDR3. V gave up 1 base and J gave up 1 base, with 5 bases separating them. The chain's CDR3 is CASSLRPNTEAFF. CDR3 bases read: TGTGCCAGCAGCTTGAGGCCGAACACTGAA.

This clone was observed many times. The CDR3 reads CASSLVALEAFF. The CDR3 DNA, read in part, is TGTGCCAGCAGCTTAGTTGCGCTTGAA. The rearrangement links TRBV7-9 to TRBJ1-1; D remains ambiguous. The read stops 3 residues short of the end of the CDR3; the missing end is completed from the germline J gene. The germline V gene encodes CDR1 SEHNR and CDR2 FQNEAQ (reference sequence). CDR3 length: 12 residues. V was pared by 1 base and J by 7 bases, with 7 bases between.

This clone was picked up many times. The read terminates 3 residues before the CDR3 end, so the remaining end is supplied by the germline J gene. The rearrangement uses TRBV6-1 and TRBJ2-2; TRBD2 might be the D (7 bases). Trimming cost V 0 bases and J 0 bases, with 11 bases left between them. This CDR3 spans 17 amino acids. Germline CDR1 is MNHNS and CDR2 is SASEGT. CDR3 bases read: TGTGCCAGCAGTGAAGCGGGGGGGGCCGCGAACACCGGGGAG. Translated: CASSEAGGAANTGE. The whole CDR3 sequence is CASSEAGGAANTGELFF.

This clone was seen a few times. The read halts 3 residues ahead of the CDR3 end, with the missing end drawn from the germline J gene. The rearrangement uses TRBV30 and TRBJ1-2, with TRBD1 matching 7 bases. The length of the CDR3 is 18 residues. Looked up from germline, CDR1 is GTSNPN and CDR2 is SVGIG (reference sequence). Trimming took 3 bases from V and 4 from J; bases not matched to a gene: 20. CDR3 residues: CAWSHRVPDRYQGYGYTF. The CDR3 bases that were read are TGTGCCTGGAGCCATCGGGTCCCGGACAGGTACCAGGGCTATGGC.

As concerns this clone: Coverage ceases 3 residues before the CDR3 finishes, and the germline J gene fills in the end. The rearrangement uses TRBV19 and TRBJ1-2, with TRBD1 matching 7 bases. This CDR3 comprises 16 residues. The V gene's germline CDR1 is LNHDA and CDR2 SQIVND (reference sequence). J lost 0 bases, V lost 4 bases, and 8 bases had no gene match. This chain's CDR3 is CASSTTGSNANYGYTF. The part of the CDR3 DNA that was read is TGTGCCAGTAGTACGACAGGGTCGAATGCTAACTATGGC.

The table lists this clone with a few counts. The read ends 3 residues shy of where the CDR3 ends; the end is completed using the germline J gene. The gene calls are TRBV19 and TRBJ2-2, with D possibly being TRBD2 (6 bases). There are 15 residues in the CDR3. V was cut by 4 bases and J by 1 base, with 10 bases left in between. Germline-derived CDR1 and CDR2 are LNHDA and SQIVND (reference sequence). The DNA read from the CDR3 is TGTGCCAGTAGTACCGGACTATTGAACACCGGGGAG. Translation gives CASSTGLLNTGE. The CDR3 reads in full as CASSTGLLNTGELFF.

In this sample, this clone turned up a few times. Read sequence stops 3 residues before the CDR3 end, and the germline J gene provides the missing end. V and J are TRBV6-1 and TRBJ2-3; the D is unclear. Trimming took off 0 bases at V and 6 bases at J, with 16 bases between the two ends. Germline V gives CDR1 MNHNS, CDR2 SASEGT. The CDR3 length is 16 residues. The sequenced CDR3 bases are TGTGCCAGCAGTGAAGCGAGTAGTCCGAGAATGGATACG. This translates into CASSEASSPRMDT. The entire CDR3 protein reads CASSEASSPRMDTQYF.